This T cell receptor beta chain originates from a study of OX40 agonist ivuxolimab in advanced cancers. Sequencing used immunoSEQ multiplex PCR; TCRdb keeps in-frame clones, though not all of them. The table lists 77,000 or so clones, about 90% of them singletons. A single count supports this clone. Germline assignment: CDR1 SGHRS and CDR2 YFSETQ. Trimming shortened V by 1 base and J by 4 bases, and 18 bases separated the two germline ends. This CDR3 spans 16 amino acids. The chain employs TRBV5-1 and TRBJ2-7; D tentatively fits TRBD1 or TRBD2 (7 bases each). The source of this sequence is an adult with an advanced solid tumor such as melanoma, head and neck, liver or kidney cancer. This material consisted of CD4+ or CD8+ T cells sorted from blood, taken in a trial of the OX40 agonist ivuxolimab. The CDR3 region has the DNA TGCGCCAGCAGCTTGCGATGGGGGGGACAGATATACGAGCAGTACTTC. It encodes CASSLRWGGQIYEQYF.